These T cell receptor beta chains were read from a single sample in a study of T cells and Merkel cell carcinoma outcomes. Only in-frame clones appear in the TCRdb table, and some are missing; sequencing was by immunoSEQ multiplex PCR. This sample has roughly 15,000 clones; roughly 76% occur once, and the top ten carry approximately 8.8%. Sequencing input: tumor tissue from Merkel cell carcinoma. The source of these receptors is a human donor with Merkel cell carcinoma. The CDR3 runs from the conserved cysteine through the conserved F or W. A D gene is named only where the DNA matches it firmly. Clone size, where shown, is once, few, many, or a class for clones that have expanded.

>TRBV7-3|.|TRBJ2-3|.
CASSQGWRGSTDTQYF
TGTGCCAGCAGCCAGGGGTGGAGGGGGAGCACAGATACGCAGTATTTT
>TRBV30|.|TRBJ1-1|.
CAWSVQSDTEAFF
TGTGCCTGGAGTGTACAATCCGACACTGAAGCTTTCTTT
>TRBV27|TRBD1|TRBJ1-6|.
CASSRGTSDSPLHF
TGTGCCAGCAGCAGGGGGACAAGCGATTCACCCCTCCACTTT
>TRBV5-1|TRBD1|TRBJ2-7|.
CASSLDRGPYEQYF
TGCGCCAGCAGCTTGGACAGGGGACCCTACGAGCAGTACTTC
>TRBV5-1|.|TRBJ1-1|once
CASSWGAGHSTEAFF
TGCGCCAGCAGCTGGGGGGCAGGGCACAGCACTGAAGCTTTCTTT
>TRBV4-1|.|TRBJ1-1|once
CASSLAGRSTEAFF
TGCGCCAGCAGCCTCGCCGGACGGAGCACTGAAGCTTTCTTT
>TRBV19|.|TRBJ2-1|.
CASSIDGGLRREQFF
TGTGCCAGTAGTATAGATGGTGGACTACGGCGTGAGCAGTTCTTC
>TRBV2|.|TRBJ1-5|once
CASSEPGVGQPQHF
TGTGCCAGCAGTGAACCCGGGGTGGGTCAGCCCCAGCATTTT
>TRBV5-1|.|TRBJ2-3|.
CASSFSSNTDTQYF
TGCGCCAGCAGCTTCTCTAGTAACACAGATACGCAGTATTTT
>TRBV2|.|TRBJ2-1|.
CASSLTGDYNNEQFF
TGTGCCAGCAGTCTCACAGGGGACTATAACAATGAGCAGTTCTTC